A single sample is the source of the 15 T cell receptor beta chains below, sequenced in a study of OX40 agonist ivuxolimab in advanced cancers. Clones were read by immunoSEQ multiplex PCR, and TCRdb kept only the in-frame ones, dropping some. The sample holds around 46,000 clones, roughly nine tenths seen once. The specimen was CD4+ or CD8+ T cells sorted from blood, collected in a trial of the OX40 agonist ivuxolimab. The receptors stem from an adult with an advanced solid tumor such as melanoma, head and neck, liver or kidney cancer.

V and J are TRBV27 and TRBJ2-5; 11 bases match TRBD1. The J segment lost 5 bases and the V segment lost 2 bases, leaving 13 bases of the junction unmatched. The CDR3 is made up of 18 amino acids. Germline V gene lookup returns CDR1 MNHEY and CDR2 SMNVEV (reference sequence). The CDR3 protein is CASSLAGPGQGGSETQYF. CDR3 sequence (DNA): TGTGCCAGCAGTTTAGCCGGGCCGGGACAGGGGGGTTCGGAGACCCAGTACTTC.

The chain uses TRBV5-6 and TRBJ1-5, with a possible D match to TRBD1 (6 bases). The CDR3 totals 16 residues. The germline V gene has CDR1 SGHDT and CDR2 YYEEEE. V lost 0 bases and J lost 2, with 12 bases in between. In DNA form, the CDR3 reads TGTGCCAGCAGCTTGGGAGGGGGGCGAGGCAATCAGCCCCAGCATTTT. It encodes CASSLGGGRGNQPQHF. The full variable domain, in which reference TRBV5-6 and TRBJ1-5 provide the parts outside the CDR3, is DAGVTQSPTHLIKTRGQQVTLRCSPKSGHDTVSWYQQALGQGPQFIFQYYEEEERQRGNFPDRFSGHQFPNYSSELNVNALLLGDSALYLCASSLGGGRGNQPQHFGDGTRLSIL.

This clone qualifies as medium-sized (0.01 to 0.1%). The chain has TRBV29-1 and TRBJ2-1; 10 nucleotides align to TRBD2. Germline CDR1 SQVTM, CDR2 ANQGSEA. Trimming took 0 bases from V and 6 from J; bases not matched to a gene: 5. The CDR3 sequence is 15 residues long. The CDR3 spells CSVEETAGGANEQFF. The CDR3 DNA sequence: TGCAGCGTTGAAGAAACAGCGGGAGGGGCCAATGAGCAGTTCTTC.

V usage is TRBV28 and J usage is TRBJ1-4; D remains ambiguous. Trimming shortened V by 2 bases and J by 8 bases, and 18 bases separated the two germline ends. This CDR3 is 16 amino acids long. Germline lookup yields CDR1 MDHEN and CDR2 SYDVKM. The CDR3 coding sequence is TGTGCCAGCAGTTTAAGGTCCCTCCTTCCGGCCGAAAAACTGTTTTTT. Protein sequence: CASSLRSLLPAEKLFF. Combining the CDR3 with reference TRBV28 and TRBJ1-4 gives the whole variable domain DVKVTQSSRYLVKRTGEKVFLECVQDMDHENMFWYRQDPGLGLRLIYFSYDVKMKEKGDIPEGYSVSREKKERFSLILESASTNQTSMYLCASSLRSLLPAEKLFFGSGTQLSVL.

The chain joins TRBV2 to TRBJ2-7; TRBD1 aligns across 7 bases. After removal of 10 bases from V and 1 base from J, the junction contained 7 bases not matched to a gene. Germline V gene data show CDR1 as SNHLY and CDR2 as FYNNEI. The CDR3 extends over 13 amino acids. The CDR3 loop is CANDRVGSYEQYF. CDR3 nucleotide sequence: TGTGCCAACGACAGGGTTGGTTCCTACGAGCAGTACTTC.

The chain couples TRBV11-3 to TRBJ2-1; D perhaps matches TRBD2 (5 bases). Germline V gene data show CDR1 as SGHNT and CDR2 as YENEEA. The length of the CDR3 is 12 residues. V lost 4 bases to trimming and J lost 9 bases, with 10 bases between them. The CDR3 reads CASSYREGEQFF. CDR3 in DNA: TGTGCCAGCAGCTACAGAGAGGGTGAGCAGTTCTTC.

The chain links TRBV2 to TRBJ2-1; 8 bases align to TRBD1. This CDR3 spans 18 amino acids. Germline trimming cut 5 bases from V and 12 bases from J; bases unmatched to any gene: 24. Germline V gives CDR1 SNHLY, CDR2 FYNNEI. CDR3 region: CASSQLAGGTGRTGLQFF. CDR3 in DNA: TGTGCCAGCAGTCAACTCGCCGGAGGGACAGGCCGGACAGGTTTGCAGTTCTTC.

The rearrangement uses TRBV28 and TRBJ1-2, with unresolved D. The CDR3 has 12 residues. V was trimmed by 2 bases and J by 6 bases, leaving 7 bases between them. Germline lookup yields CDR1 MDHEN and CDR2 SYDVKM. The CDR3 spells CASSLGVDGYTF. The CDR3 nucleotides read TGTGCCAGCAGTTTAGGGGTCGATGGCTACACCTTC.

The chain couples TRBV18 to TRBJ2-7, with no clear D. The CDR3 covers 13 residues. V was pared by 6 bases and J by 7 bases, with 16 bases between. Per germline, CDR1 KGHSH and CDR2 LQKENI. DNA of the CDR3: TGTGCCAGCTCCCGCACCGACTCCTGGGAGCAGTACTTC. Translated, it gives CASSRTDSWEQYF.

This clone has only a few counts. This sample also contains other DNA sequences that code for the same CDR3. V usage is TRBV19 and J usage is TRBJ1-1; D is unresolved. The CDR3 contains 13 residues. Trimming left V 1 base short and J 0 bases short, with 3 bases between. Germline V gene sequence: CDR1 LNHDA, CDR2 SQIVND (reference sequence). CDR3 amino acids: CASSIGVNTEAFF. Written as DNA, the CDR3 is TGTGCCAGTAGTATAGGGGTGAACACTGAAGCTTTCTTT.

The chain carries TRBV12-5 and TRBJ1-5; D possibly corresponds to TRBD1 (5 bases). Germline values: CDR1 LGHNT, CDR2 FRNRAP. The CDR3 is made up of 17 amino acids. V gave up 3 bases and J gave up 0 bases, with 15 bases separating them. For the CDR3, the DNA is TGTGCTAGTGGTTTTTCCGCGGGGACGTATAGCAATCAGCCCCAGCATTTT. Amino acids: CASGFSAGTYSNQPQHF.

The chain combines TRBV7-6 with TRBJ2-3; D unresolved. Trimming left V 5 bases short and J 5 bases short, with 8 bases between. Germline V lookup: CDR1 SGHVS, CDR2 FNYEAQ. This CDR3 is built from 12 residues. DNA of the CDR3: TGTGCCAGCAGCACCGCCCTAGATACGCAGTATTTT. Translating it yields CASSTALDTQYF.

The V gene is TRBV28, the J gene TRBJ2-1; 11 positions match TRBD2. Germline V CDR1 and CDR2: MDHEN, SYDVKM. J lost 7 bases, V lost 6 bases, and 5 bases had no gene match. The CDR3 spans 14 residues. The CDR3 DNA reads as TGTGCCAGCAGACAGGGACTAGCGGAGAATGAGCAGTTCTTC. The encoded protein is CASRQGLAENEQFF.

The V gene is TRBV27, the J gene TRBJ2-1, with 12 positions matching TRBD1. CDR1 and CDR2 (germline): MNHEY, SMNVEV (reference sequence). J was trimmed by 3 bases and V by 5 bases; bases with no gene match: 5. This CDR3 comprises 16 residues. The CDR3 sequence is CASSPGQGAGYNEQFF. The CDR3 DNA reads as TGTGCCAGCAGTCCGGGACAGGGGGCAGGCTACAATGAGCAGTTCTTC.

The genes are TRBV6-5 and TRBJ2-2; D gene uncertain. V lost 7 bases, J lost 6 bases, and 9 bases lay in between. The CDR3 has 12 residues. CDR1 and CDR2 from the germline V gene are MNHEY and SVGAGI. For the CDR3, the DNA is TGTGCCAGCACCCCTGGCCCCGGGGAGCTGTTTTTT. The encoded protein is CASTPGPGELFF.